Detailed here is one T cell receptor beta chain. Which antigen it targets is not known. No much larger clone is present one base from it, and per-base qualities are unavailable. To count as naive, T cells had to be viable CD3+CD4+ or CD3+CD8+ cells with a CCR7+CD45RA+CD45RO-CD95-CD27+CD28+ profile. Related bone marrow donors provided peripheral blood samples on the day of marrow donation. Peripheral blood and bone marrow mononuclear cells were isolated by Ficoll-Hypaque density centrifugation and were cryopreserved. Sorting of CD4+ and CD8+ T cells, including naive and memory subsets, was performed by FACS on a FACSAria II. This entry belongs to a study of T cells after posttransplantation cyclophosphamide listed by TCRdb under 2016. Concerning the study at large: Using TRB sequencing, the study followed how the T cell repertoire rebuilt after myeloablative bone marrow transplantation with posttransplantation cyclophosphamide given as GVHD prophylaxis. Samples from fewer than 40 PTCy-treated patients and 16 related bone marrow donors of those patients were subjected to antigen receptor sequencing. TRB sequencing was also done on up to about 3 additional blood samples from 2 to 5.2 years after transplant in 3 patients, and on pretransplant blood from several patients. Blood from all 35 or so PTCy patients with 1-year posttransplant specimens was subjected to TRB sequencing. Because TRA and TRB clonality correlated tightly in several samples, later TCR analyses were limited to TRB. Public TRB sequences were compared against a database of over 3,000 sequences linked to responses to pathogens, tumor antigens, self-antigens and alloantigens. Points the paper makes about the study in general: The TRB repertoires of T cells infiltrating skin or GI tract showed only limited overlap with the TRB repertoires of T cells in blood. Donor-recipient similarity was low at 1-2 months but increased during the first year, and donor CD8+ memory clones often dominated later blood repertoires. Across the 45 to 55 patients, TRB clonality was highly associated with recipient CMV seropositivity and CMV reactivation, and diversity with PTCy was similar to that in the CNI/methotrexate controls.

TRB sequencing was run on genomic DNA with either the immunoSEQ assay at survey resolution or the hsTCRB kit. As for how the authors treated the data: The immunoSEQ software handled the initial read processing, while the LymphoSeq R package was used for the repertoire analyses. Clonality was computed as 1 minus normalized Shannon entropy, and a Gini coefficient was also calculated for each TRB dataset. To infer phenotypes in unsorted samples, TRB sequences from sorted subsets of the recipient or donor were mapped onto the unsorted samples of the same recipient. TCRdb's version of the immuneACCESS table is confined to in-frame rearrangements and falls short of the full clone set. An unresolved V gene accounts for under half of the shortfall where checked; the remainder is of unknown origin. For V, J and clone size, that table is used; D and trimming come from the DNA. Here the sample has around 16,000 clones; about 95% occur a single time. The top ten hold around 0.3% of the sample.

From the cysteine up to the phenylalanine, the CDR3 has a length of 14 residues. Just the 42-base CDR3 DNA is kept, in frame starting at base 1. The junction shows trimming of 3 bases on V and 6 bases on J, plus 14 bases between the germline ends. The germline V gene encodes CDR1 MNHNY and CDR2 SVGAGI (reference sequence). The sequence joins TRBV6-6 to TRBJ1-2; the D gene cannot be resolved reliably. The sample comprised naive CD4+ T cells sorted from blood. The source of this sequence is a woman between 45 and 60 years old in good health and a related stem cell transplant donor. The DNA sequence follows: TGTGCCAGCAGTTATGAGGGCGGAAGAAATGGCTACACCTTC. Translation gives CASSYEGGRNGYTF.